Reported below is one TCR beta chain. The sample holds many counts of this clonotype. Its antigen remains unidentified. No base quality values were provided; no much bigger clone lies one nucleotide off. These data originate in a study of neurological immune-mediated disorders (dated by TCRdb to about 2019). About the full investigation: The study compared peripheral blood TCR-beta repertoires of HTLV-I-associated myelopathy (HAM/TSP) patients, multiple sclerosis patients and healthy controls using UMI-based sequencing. The 90 to 110 TCR-beta libraries covered PBMC samples along with longitudinal samples, technical triplicates, and paired sorted CD4+ and CD8+ T-cell subsets. The cohort comprised 68 subjects: roughly 15 HAM/TSP patients, 35 or so multiple sclerosis patients and some 20 healthy controls.

The CDR3 contains 11 residues, cysteine and phenylalanine counted. The retained sequence is limited to the CDR3, 33 bases, with the frame set at the first base. Per the germline V gene (reference sequence), DFQATT is the CDR1 and SNEGSKA is the CDR2. V is pared back by 5 bases and J by 8 bases, with 12 bases lying between the germline termini. What the authors observed across the whole study: TCR clonal expansion was greatest in HAM/TSP patients and smallest in MS patients, who ranked below even healthy controls. Across subjects, expanded clones never shared an identical CDR3 amino acid sequence, which suggests that the TCR-beta repertoires in every group were private.

cDNA was synthesized by template-switch 5'RACE using a primer carrying a 10-nucleotide random unique molecular identifier by which each TCR transcript was tagged. Over 160 million TCR-beta sequences, covering 15-18 subjects, were produced in each sequencing run. The RNeasy kit was used for extraction of total RNA. The KAPA Real-time Library Amplification kit was used to amplify TCR-beta VDJ regions with primers targeting the TCR constant region and the 5'RACE anchor. Sample indexes and Illumina adaptors were added in a first PCR, and a second PCR then increased library yield. After Ampure bead purification, the roughly 650 bp TCR product was size-selected on a 2% E-gel SizeSelection system. Before pooling, library quality was assessed on a Bioanalyzer, concentration was determined with Qubit, and library quantification was performed with the Kapa Library Quantification kit. An Illumina HiSeq 2500 sequenced the libraries paired-end 2 x 150 bp. To increase sequence diversity, about 23-30% phiX was spiked into each library pool. Under the source paper's analysis protocol: Quality-filtered reads were processed with the UMI-based MiGEC pipeline, which removed over 85% of raw TCR sequences during error correction. VDJ genes were aligned to IMGT germline references, and each clonotype was defined by a unique CDR3 amino acid sequence together with V-J genes. VDJtools evaluated clonal expansion, Shannon diversity and CDR3 relatedness (CalcPairwiseDistances, ClusterSamples); CLCbio workbench built phylogenetic trees. Expanded clones were defined as having at least 8 unique UMIs, based on coefficient-of-variation modelling across technical triplicates. TCRdb reanalyzed the raw reads on its own, using fastp at Q25 for trimming and MiXCR for clone calling, and kept in-frame beta chains. CDR3 protein sequences are deduplicated, and each keeps its most common genes and DNA. For this entry, the V and J calls and clone size follow TCRdb and not the study's own pipeline. Counted in this sample were about 48,000 distinct CDR3 sequences; about a quarter of them appeared once. Roughly a quarter of the sample is taken by the ten largest.

The healthy controls were volunteers from a blood bank in Maryland, USA. For unsorted PBMC libraries, 2 million PBMCs were used after storage in RNAlater at -80 degrees C until RNA extraction. Peripheral blood underwent Ficoll-Hypaque density gradient centrifugation to isolate PBMCs, which were then cryopreserved in liquid nitrogen. The sequence came from a woman in her seventies in good health. The chain is assembled from TRBV20-1 and TRBJ1-1, and perhaps TRBD1 as D gene, on 6 matching bases. Sample: PBMCs. The base sequence is TGCAGTGCTGACAGGTTCGGGGAAGCTTTCTTT. Its coded protein is CSADRFGEAFF.